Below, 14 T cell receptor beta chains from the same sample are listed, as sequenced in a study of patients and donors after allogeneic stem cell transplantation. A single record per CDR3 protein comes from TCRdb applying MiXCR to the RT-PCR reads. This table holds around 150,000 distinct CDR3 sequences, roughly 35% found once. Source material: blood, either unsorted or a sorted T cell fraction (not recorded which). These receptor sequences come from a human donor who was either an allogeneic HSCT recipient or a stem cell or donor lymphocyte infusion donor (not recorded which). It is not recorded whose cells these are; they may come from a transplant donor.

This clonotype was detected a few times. The CDR3 sequence: CASSLVGGLSGTEAFF. DNA of the CDR3: TGCGCCAGCAGCTTGGTTGGGGGCCTTAGCGGCACTGAAGCTTTCTTT. This sequence joins TRBV5-1 and TRBJ1-1; tentatively, D is TRBD1 (6 bases). CDR1 and CDR2 (germline): SGHRS, YFSETQ. The V gene lost 0 bases and the J gene lost 4 bases, with 16 bases spanning the gap. There are 16 residues in the CDR3.

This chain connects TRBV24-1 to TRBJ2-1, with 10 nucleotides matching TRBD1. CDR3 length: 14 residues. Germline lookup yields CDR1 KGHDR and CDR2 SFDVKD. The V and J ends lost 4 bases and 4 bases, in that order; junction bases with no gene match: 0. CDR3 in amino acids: CATSEGQGYNEQFF. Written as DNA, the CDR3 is TGTGCCACCAGTGAGGGACAGGGGTACAATGAGCAGTTCTTC.

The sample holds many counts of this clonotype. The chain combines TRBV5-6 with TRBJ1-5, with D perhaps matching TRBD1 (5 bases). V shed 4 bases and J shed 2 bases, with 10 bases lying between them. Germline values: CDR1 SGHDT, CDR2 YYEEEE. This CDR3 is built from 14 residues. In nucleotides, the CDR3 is TGTGCCAGCAGCCCGGGACCGGGCAATCAGCCCCAGCATTTT. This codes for CASSPGPGNQPQHF.

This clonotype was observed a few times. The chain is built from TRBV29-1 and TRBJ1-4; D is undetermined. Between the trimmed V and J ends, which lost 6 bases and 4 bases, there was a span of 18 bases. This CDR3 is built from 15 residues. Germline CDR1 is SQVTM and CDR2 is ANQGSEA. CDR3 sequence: CSVVERRPGNEKLFF. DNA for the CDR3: TGCAGCGTCGTTGAACGGAGACCGGGTAATGAAAAACTGTTTTTT.

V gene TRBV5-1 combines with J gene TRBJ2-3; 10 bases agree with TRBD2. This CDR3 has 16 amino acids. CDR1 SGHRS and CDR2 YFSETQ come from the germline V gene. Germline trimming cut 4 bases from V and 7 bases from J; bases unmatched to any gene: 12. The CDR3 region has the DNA TGCGCCAGCAGCCCGATTGTAGCTAGCGGGGGCTATACGCAGTATTTT. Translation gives CASSPIVASGGYTQYF.

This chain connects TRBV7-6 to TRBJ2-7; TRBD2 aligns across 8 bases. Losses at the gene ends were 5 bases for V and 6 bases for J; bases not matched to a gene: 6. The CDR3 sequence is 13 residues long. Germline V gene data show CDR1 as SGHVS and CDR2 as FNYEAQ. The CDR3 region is CASSHREGTEQYF. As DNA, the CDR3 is TGTGCCAGCAGCCACCGGGAGGGGACCGAGCAGTACTTC.

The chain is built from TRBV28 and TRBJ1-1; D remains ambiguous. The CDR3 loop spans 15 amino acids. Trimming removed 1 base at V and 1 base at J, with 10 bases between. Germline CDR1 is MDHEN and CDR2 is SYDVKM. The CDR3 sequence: CASSLFPPGNTEAFF. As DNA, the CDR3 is TGTGCCAGCAGTTTATTCCCCCCAGGGAACACTGAAGCTTTCTTT.

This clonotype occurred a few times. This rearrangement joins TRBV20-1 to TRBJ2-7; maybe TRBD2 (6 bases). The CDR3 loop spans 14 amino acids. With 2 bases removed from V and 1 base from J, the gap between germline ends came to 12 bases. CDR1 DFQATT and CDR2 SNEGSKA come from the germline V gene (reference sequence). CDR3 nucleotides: TGCAGTGCTAGACCGGGAGCCTTTTCCTACGAGCAGTACTTC. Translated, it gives CSARPGAFSYEQYF.

For the CDR3, the DNA is TGTGCCACCCGAGTTGAAGGGGAGCTGTTTTTT. Protein: CATRVEGELFF. The chain has TRBV7-8 and TRBJ2-2; D is ambiguous. This CDR3 comprises 11 residues. Germline CDR1 and CDR2: SGHVS and FQNEAQ. V was clipped by 10 bases and J by 8 bases, with 11 bases between them.

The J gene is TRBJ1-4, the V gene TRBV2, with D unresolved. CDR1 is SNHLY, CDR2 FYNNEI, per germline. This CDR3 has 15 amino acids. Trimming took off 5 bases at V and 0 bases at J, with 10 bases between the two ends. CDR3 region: CASSPEHATNEKLFF. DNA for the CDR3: TGTGCCAGCAGTCCAGAGCACGCAACTAATGAAAAACTGTTTTTT.

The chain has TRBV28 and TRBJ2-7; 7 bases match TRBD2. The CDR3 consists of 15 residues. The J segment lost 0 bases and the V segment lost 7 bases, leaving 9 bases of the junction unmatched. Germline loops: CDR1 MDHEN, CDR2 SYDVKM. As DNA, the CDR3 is TGTGCCAGCAATATTCAGGGAGGGTCCTCCTACGAGCAGTACTTC. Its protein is CASNIQGGSSYEQYF.

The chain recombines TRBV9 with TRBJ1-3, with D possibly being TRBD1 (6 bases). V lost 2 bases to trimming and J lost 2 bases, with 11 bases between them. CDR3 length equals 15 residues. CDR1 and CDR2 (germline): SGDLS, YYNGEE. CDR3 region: CASSVLGGPGNTIYF. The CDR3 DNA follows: TGTGCCAGCAGCGTCCTCGGGGGGCCTGGAAACACCATATATTTT. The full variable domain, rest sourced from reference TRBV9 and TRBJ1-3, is DSGVTQTPKHLITATGQRVTLRCSPRSGDLSVYWYQQSLDQGLQFLIQYYNGEERAKGNILERFSAQQFPDLHSELNLSSLELGDSALYFCASSVLGGPGNTIYFGEGSWLTVV.

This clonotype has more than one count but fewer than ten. CDR3 sequence: CASSLVSGGDTQYF. For the CDR3, the DNA is TGTGCCAGCAGTTTAGTATCGGGGGGGGATACGCAGTATTTT. V usage is TRBV12-3 or TRBV12-4 and J usage is TRBJ2-3; 8 positions agree with TRBD2. The CDR3 is 14 residues long. Losses at the gene ends were 1 base for V and 6 bases for J; bases not matched to a gene: 3.

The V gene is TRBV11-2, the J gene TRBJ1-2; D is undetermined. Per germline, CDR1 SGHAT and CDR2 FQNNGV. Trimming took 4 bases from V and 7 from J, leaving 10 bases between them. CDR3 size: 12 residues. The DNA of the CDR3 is TGTGCCAGCAGCTCCGAGGTCAGTGGCTACACCTTC. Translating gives CASSSEVSGYTF. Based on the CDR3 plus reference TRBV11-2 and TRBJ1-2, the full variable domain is EAGVAQSPRYKIIEKRQSVAFWCNPISGHATLYWYQQILGQGPKLLIQFQNNGVVDDSQLPKDRFSAERLKGVDSTLKIQPAKLEDSAVYLCASSSEVSGYTFGSGTRLTVV.